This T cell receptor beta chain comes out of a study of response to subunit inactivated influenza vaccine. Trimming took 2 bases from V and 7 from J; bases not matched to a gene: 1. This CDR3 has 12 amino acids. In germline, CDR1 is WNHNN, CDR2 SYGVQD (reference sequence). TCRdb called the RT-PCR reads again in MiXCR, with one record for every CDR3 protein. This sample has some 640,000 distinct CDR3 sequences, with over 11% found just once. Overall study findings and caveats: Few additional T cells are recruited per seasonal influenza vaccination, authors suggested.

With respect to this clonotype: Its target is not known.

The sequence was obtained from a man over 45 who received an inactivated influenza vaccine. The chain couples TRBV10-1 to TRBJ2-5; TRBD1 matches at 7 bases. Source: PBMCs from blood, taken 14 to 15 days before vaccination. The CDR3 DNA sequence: TGCGCCAGCAGTGAGGACAGGGTGACCCAGTACTTC. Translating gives CASSEDRVTQYF.